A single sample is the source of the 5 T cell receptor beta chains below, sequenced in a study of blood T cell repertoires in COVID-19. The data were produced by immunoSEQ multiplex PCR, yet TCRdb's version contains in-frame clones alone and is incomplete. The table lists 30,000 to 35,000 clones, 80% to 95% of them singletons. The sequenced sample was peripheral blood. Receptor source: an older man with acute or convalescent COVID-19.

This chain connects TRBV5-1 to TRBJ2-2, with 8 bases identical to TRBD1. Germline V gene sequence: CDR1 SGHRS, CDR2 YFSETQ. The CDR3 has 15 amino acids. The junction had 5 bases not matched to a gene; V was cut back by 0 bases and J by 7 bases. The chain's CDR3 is CASSLDQGAIGELFF. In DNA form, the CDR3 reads TGCGCCAGCAGCTTGGATCAGGGGGCGATCGGGGAGCTGTTTTTT.

The CDR3 DNA is TGTGCCAGCAGCCTGAGCGGGGGGCTCAATGAGCAGTTCTTC. Translating gives CASSLSGGLNEQFF. V and J are TRBV3-1 (or the pseudogene TRBV3-2) and TRBJ2-1, with 9 positions matching TRBD2. The CDR3 contains 14 residues. Germline CDR1 is LGHDT and CDR2 is YNNKEL (reference sequence). The V and J ends lost 4 bases and 6 bases, in that order; junction bases with no gene match: 4.

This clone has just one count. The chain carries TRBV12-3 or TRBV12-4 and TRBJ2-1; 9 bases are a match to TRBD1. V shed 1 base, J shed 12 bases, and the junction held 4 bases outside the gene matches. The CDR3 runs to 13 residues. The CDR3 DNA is TGTGCCAGCAGTTTAGAGACAGGGGGAAGGCAGTTCTTC. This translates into CASSLETGGRQFF.

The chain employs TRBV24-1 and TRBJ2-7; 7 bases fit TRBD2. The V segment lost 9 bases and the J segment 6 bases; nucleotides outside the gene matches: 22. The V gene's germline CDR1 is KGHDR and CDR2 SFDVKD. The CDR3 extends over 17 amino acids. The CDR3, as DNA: TGTGCCACCGGAGGATTGGTGGGAGGGGTCAATCGTGGCGAGCAGTACTTC. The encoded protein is CATGGLVGGVNRGEQYF.

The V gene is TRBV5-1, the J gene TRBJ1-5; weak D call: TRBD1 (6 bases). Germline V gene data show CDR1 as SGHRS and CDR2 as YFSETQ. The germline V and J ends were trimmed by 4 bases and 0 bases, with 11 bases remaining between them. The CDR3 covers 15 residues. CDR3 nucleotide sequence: TGCGCCAGCAGCCCAGGGGATTATAGCAATCAGCCCCAGCATTTT. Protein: CASSPGDYSNQPQHF.